This TCR beta chain was observed in a study of T cells after somatic rescue of genetic block. The repertoire was sequenced with immunoSEQ multiplex PCR; TCRdb's copy has only in-frame clones and lacks some. The sample has about 70,000 clones, just over 90% seen once. CDR1 is LNHDA and CDR2 is SQIVND in the germline V gene (reference sequence). Trimming shortened V by 1 base and J by 0 bases, and 13 bases separated the two germline ends. This CDR3 contains 17 residues. The source is a man between 40 and 49 years old. Sequences were obtained from peripheral blood mononuclear cells (PBMCs). The V gene is TRBV19, the J gene TRBJ1-5, with D unresolved. CDR3 in amino acids: CASSIAGLGYSNQPQHF. CDR3 in DNA: TGTGCCAGTAGTATAGCCGGGTTAGGGTATAGCAATCAGCCCCAGCATTTT.